The next 31 T cell receptor beta chains were all read from a single sample in a study of T-cell memory formation after mild COVID-19. Via MiXCR, TCRdb re-called the 5' RACE reads, giving one row per CDR3 protein. The sample has about 560,000 distinct CDR3 sequences; around 16% are singletons. Material for sequencing was PBMCs or a T cell subset sorted from them (not recorded which). Receptor source: an adult woman who had mild COVID-19 (a few samples of this study predate the infection). Cell type and time point are not known.

This clonotype has just a few counts. J is TRBJ1-1 and V is TRBV7-9; D ambiguous. Between the trimmed V and J ends, which lost 3 bases and 12 bases, there was a span of 17 bases. CDR1 is SEHNR and CDR2 is FQNEAQ in the germline V gene (reference sequence). The CDR3 runs 13 residues. The CDR3 bases are TGTGCCAGCAGCTTGTATCACGATGGGCGGCCTTTCTTT. This sequence encodes CASSLYHDGRPFF. Filled out from reference TRBV7-9 and TRBJ1-1, the complete variable domain reads DTGVSQNPRHKITKRGQNVTFRCDPISEHNRLYWYRQTLGQGPEFLTYFQNEAQLEKSRLLSDRFSAERPKGSFSTLEIQRTEQGDSAMYLCASSLYHDGRPFFGQGTRLTVV.

This clonotype turned up a few times. This rearrangement joins TRBV7-8 to TRBJ2-3; 9 bases match TRBD2. CDR1 SGHVS and CDR2 FQNEAQ come from the germline V gene. The length of the CDR3 is 15 residues. V lost 4 bases to trimming and J lost 4 bases; unmatched junction nucleotides: 6. This CDR3 reads CASSSSGVDADTQYF. The DNA of the CDR3 is TGTGCCAGCAGCTCTAGCGGGGTAGACGCAGATACGCAGTATTTT.

This clonotype was recorded a few times. The chain employs TRBV5-1 and TRBJ2-7; D unclear. The germline CDR1 and CDR2 sequences are SGHRS and YFSETQ. V was cut by 0 bases and J by 2 bases, with 18 bases left in between. The CDR3 sequence is 17 residues long. The CDR3 is CASSLAFSRPATYEQYF. The CDR3 DNA sequence: TGCGCCAGCAGCTTGGCTTTTAGCAGGCCTGCTACCTACGAGCAGTACTTC.

The V and J genes are TRBV6-5 and TRBJ2-3; no firm D call. This CDR3 spans 15 amino acids. The V gene's germline CDR1 is MNHEY and CDR2 SVGAGI. Trimming removed 4 bases at V and 6 bases at J, with 17 bases between. CDR3 bases: TGTGCCAGCAGTTCCTATTCCGCTGTAGGGGATACGCAGTATTTT. Translating it yields CASSSYSAVGDTQYF.

This clonotype showed up just a few times. The chain uses TRBV9 and TRBJ2-7; D is uncertain. Germline V gene data show CDR1 as SGDLS and CDR2 as YYNGEE. V was cut by 0 bases and J by 4 bases, with 11 bases left in between. This CDR3 has 14 amino acids. The CDR3 DNA reads TGTGCCAGCAGCGTAGCGAATGATCGGTACGAGCAGTACTTC. Its translation is CASSVANDRYEQYF.

This clonotype was detected a few times. The chain couples TRBV15 to TRBJ2-3; 9 nucleotides match TRBD1. The germline V gene has CDR1 LNHNV and CDR2 YYDKDF (reference sequence). The CDR3 is 13 residues long. V shed 8 bases and J 3 bases; nucleotides not matched to a gene: 3. DNA for the CDR3: TGTGCCACCGGGACAGGGTGGACAGATACGCAGTATTTT. This encodes CATGTGWTDTQYF. Using reference TRBV15 and TRBJ2-3 for the parts outside the CDR3, the full variable domain is DAMVIQNPRYQVTQFGKPVTLSCSQTLNHNVMYWYQQKSSQAPKLLFHYYDKDFNNEADTPDNFQSRRPNTSFCFLDIRSPGLGDTAMYLCATGTGWTDTQYFGPGTRLTVL.

This clonotype came up a few times. The genes are TRBV6-1 and TRBJ2-3; D is possibly TRBD2 (6 bases). The CDR3 contains 13 residues. The germline gives CDR1 MNHNS, CDR2 SASEGT. Trimming removed 6 bases at V and 5 bases at J, with 12 bases between. CDR3 in amino acids: CASRLPGGDTQYF. The CDR3 nucleotides read TGTGCCAGCAGACTCCCCGGGGGAGATACGCAGTATTTT.

This clonotype has only a few counts. This sequence joins TRBV5-1 and TRBJ2-3, with TRBD1 matching over 11 bases. With 5 bases clipped from V and 5 bases from J, the junction kept 7 bases outside the gene matches. In germline, CDR1 is SGHRS, CDR2 YFSETQ. The CDR3 sequence is 15 residues long. In nucleotides, the CDR3 is TGCGCCAGCAGAAACGGACAGGGGGCTGGAGATACGCAGTATTTT. Residues: CASRNGQGAGDTQYF.

This clonotype was seen just once. The genes are TRBV12-3 or TRBV12-4 and TRBJ2-1; 8 bases map to TRBD2. V lost 6 bases, J lost 1 base, and 5 bases stayed unmatched. This CDR3 spans 15 amino acids. CDR3 residues: CASRTGTSSYNEQFF. The CDR3 DNA sequence: TGTGCCAGCAGGACCGGGACTAGTTCCTACAATGAGCAGTTCTTC.

This clonotype was seen a few times. The chain couples TRBV7-2 to TRBJ1-1; maybe TRBD1 (5 bases). CDR1 and CDR2 from the germline V gene are SGHTA and FQGNSA. The V end lost 5 bases, the J end lost 0 bases, and 10 bases lay between the germline ends. The CDR3 runs to 14 residues. The CDR3 is CASSRGQVNTEAFF. CDR3 nucleotide sequence: TGTGCCAGCAGCCGAGGACAAGTGAACACTGAAGCTTTCTTT.

The chain combines TRBV7-7 with TRBJ1-5, with D possibly being TRBD1 (5 bases). Germline loops: CDR1 SSHAT, CDR2 FNYEAQ (reference sequence). The CDR3 is 13 amino acids. V was clipped by 6 bases and J by 5 bases, with 11 bases between them. The CDR3 loop reads CASSRGPDQPQHF. The CDR3, as DNA: TGTGCCAGCAGTAGGGGACCGGATCAGCCCCAGCATTTT.

V usage is TRBV10-3 and J usage is TRBJ2-4; D not certain. Germline-derived CDR1 and CDR2 are ENHRY and SYGVKD. V lost 0 bases and J lost 8, with 5 bases in between. This CDR3 is built from 12 residues. CDR3 region: CAISESWDIQYF. The CDR3 DNA sequence: TGTGCCATCAGTGAGTCGTGGGACATTCAGTACTTC.

The chain recombines TRBV24-1 with TRBJ2-1, with D possibly being TRBD2 (5 bases). The CDR3 has 16 residues. V dropped 6 bases and J dropped 7 bases, with 21 bases sitting between them. The V gene's germline CDR1 is KGHDR and CDR2 SFDVKD. CDR3 amino acids: CATSPRAVLATNEQFF. The CDR3 nucleotides are TGTGCCACCAGTCCTAGAGCGGTGTTGGCTACGAATGAGCAGTTCTTC.

The chain has TRBV24-1 and TRBJ2-7, with D hard to call. CDR3 length: 13 residues. Germline V gene data show CDR1 as KGHDR and CDR2 as SFDVKD. Trimming removed 3 bases at V and 0 bases at J, with 5 bases between. For the CDR3, the DNA is TGTGCCACCAGTGATCCAGGCTCCTACGAGCAGTACTTC. Amino acid sequence: CATSDPGSYEQYF.

Concerning this clonotype itself: One end of the junction varies from germline; a read error may be responsible. The chain couples TRBV5-1 to TRBJ1-1; the match to TRBD1 covers 9 bases. CDR1 and CDR2 from the germline V gene are SGHRS and YFSETQ. CDR3 length equals 14 residues. CDR3 nucleotide sequence: TGCGACAGCAGCTCCCTGACAGGGGGCACTGAAGCTTTCTTT. The encoded protein is CDSSSLTGGTEAFF.

The CDR3 spells CASSPTVLNTEAFF. The CDR3, as DNA: TGTGCCAGCAGCCCTACAGTTTTGAACACTGAAGCTTTCTTT. This chain joins TRBV12-3 or TRBV12-4 and TRBJ1-1; the D is unclear. Trimming pared 6 bases from V and 0 bases from J, leaving 11 bases between. This CDR3 is 14 amino acids long.

The chain has TRBV5-1 and TRBJ2-7; D might be TRBD2 (5 bases). Germline V gene lookup returns CDR1 SGHRS and CDR2 YFSETQ. Trimming removed 0 bases at V and 2 bases at J, with 9 bases between. CDR3 size: 14 residues. As DNA, the CDR3 is TGCGCCAGCAGCTTGGGGACTCTTGCCTACGAGCAGTACTTC. It specifies CASSLGTLAYEQYF.

This clonotype was seen more than once but under ten times. This CDR3 reads CASSSRLVVLAETQYF. The CDR3 DNA follows: TGTGCCAGCAGCTCTCGATTAGTGGTTTTGGCGGAGACCCAGTACTTC. The chain employs TRBV6-2 or TRBV6-3 and TRBJ2-5; D is uncertain. Germline CDR1 is MNHEY and CDR2 is SVGEGT. V was trimmed by 6 bases and J by 5 bases, leaving 22 bases between them. The CDR3 is 16 residues long.

V usage is TRBV12-3 or TRBV12-4 and J usage is TRBJ2-7; D ambiguous. Trimming stripped 6 bases from V and 2 bases from J, with 11 bases between. CDR3 length: 13 amino acids. In DNA form, the CDR3 reads TGTGCCAGCAGCATTGGAATAACCTACGAGCAGTACTTC. Its translation is CASSIGITYEQYF.

This clonotype was found a few times. The chain carries TRBV5-5 and TRBJ2-1, with a weak D call TRBD1 (5 bases). Germline CDR1 and CDR2: SGHKS and YYEKEE (reference sequence). Trimming removed 0 bases from V and 5 bases from J, with 18 bases in between. The CDR3 is made up of 17 amino acids. The CDR3 loop is CASSLAQRRQGHNEQFF. The CDR3 DNA sequence: TGTGCCAGCAGCTTGGCCCAACGAAGGCAGGGCCACAATGAGCAGTTCTTC.

This clonotype was detected only a few times. The genes are TRBV4-2 and TRBJ2-3, with 8 positions matching TRBD2. Unmatched junction bases numbered 4, after V lost 1 base and J lost 1 base. Looked up from germline, CDR1 is LGHNA and CDR2 is YNFKEQ. This CDR3 has 16 amino acids. This CDR3 is CASSQVSRGGTDTQYF. The CDR3 DNA reads TGTGCCAGCAGCCAAGTTTCGCGGGGGGGCACAGATACGCAGTATTTT.

This clonotype showed up just a few times. The chain is built from TRBV19 and TRBJ1-2, with 10 bases identical to TRBD1. Germline V gene data show CDR1 as LNHDA and CDR2 as SQIVND (reference sequence). V gave up 4 bases and J gave up 7 bases; unmatched junction bases: 6. This CDR3 spans 14 amino acids. CDR3 in amino acids: CASSTGQGGVGYTF. The CDR3 DNA follows: TGTGCCAGTAGTACCGGACAGGGGGGAGTTGGCTACACCTTC.

There are a few counts of this clonotype. The chain has TRBV5-1 and TRBJ2-1; D not resolved. Trimming left V 0 bases short and J 6 bases short, with 10 bases between. The germline CDR1 and CDR2 sequences are SGHRS and YFSETQ. The CDR3 loop spans 14 amino acids. The CDR3 region has the DNA TGCGCCAGCAGCTTGGTACGTGTAGGCAATGAGCAGTTCTTC. This encodes CASSLVRVGNEQFF. The full variable domain, completed using reference TRBV5-1 and TRBJ2-1, is KAGVTQTPRYLIKTRGQQVTLSCSPISGHRSVSWYQQTPGQGLQFLFEYFSETQRNKGNFPGRFSGRQFSNSRSEMNVSTLELGDSALYLCASSLVRVGNEQFFGPGTRLTVL.

The gene calls are TRBV7-6 and TRBJ2-1, with D unresolved. The CDR3 consists of 14 residues. V lost 0 bases, J lost 4 bases, and 7 bases lay in between. The germline V gene encodes CDR1 SGHVS and CDR2 FNYEAQ. This chain's CDR3 is CASSLASQYNEQFF. The CDR3 DNA sequence: TGTGCCAGCAGCTTAGCGTCGCAGTACAATGAGCAGTTCTTC.

This clonotype has a handful of counts. The V gene is TRBV6-6, the J gene TRBJ1-1; possibly TRBD1 for D (6 bases). The CDR3 totals 17 residues. The germline CDR1 and CDR2 sequences are MNHNY and SVGAGI (reference sequence). Deletions cut 6 bases from V and 3 bases from J, with 23 bases between. CDR3 sequence (DNA): TGTGCCAGCAGCCTAGTCAGGGGCGGGGGAGGTGACACTGAAGCTTTCTTT. This sequence encodes CASSLVRGGGGDTEAFF.

The V and J genes are TRBV10-3 and TRBJ2-7; D may be TRBD1 (7 bases). Trimming removed 6 bases at V and 3 bases at J, with 18 bases between. This CDR3 spans 15 amino acids. The germline CDR1 and CDR2 sequences are ENHRY and SYGVKD. CDR3: CAIRFGQEGLYEQYF. The CDR3 coding sequence is TGTGCCATCAGATTCGGACAGGAGGGCCTCTACGAGCAGTACTTC.

This clonotype was counted at least ten times. This sequence joins TRBV5-1 and TRBJ2-7; D not resolved. This CDR3 has 14 amino acids. V was clipped by 0 bases and J by 3 bases, with 10 bases between them. Looked up from germline, CDR1 is SGHRS and CDR2 is YFSETQ. The CDR3 sequence: CASSLGAASYEQYF. The CDR3 DNA reads as TGCGCCAGCAGCTTGGGGGCAGCCAGCTACGAGCAGTACTTC.

The CDR3 spells CASSHSGSYEQYF. CDR3 DNA: TGCGCCAGCAGTCACTCGGGTAGCTACGAGCAGTACTTC. The V call is TRBV23-1, the J call TRBJ2-7; D uncertain. TRBV23-1 is treated as an ORF (open reading frame) with a function not yet certain. The CDR3 is 13 residues long. Trimming cost V 3 bases and J 3 bases, with 9 bases left between them.

This clonotype turned up a few times. This sequence joins TRBV7-8 and TRBJ1-5; 9 nucleotides align to TRBD1. CDR3 length equals 19 residues. Losses at the gene ends were 1 base for V and 0 bases for J; bases not matched to a gene: 10. CDR1 is SGHVS, CDR2 FQNEAQ, per germline. The CDR3 DNA reads TGTGCCAGCAGCTTAGTGGGGACAGGGAGACCTTATAGCAATCAGCCCCAGCATTTT. Its protein product is CASSLVGTGRPYSNQPQHF.

V usage is TRBV18 and J usage is TRBJ2-3; 10 nucleotides match TRBD2. Trimming cost V 6 bases and J 0 bases; bases outside gene matches: 30. The germline V gene encodes CDR1 KGHSH and CDR2 LQKENI. The CDR3 is made up of 24 amino acids. The CDR3 spells CASSLRTGLYQREGRNPSTDTQYF. CDR3 in DNA: TGTGCCAGCTCGCTACGAACAGGGTTATATCAGCGGGAGGGCCGAAACCCCAGCACAGATACGCAGTATTTT.

The chain recombines TRBV9 with TRBJ2-3; D is unclear. Germline lookup yields CDR1 SGDLS and CDR2 YYNGEE. Trimming pared 2 bases from V and 3 bases from J, leaving 7 bases between. The CDR3 contains 13 residues. As DNA, the CDR3 is TGTGCCAGCAGCGTTCAGGCGACAGATACGCAGTATTTT. Translation: CASSVQATDTQYF.